This T cell receptor (beta chain) comes out of a study of blood T cells in healthy people across ages. V was shortened by 5 bases and J by 0 bases, with 16 bases between the two germline ends. The CDR3 is 16 amino acids. Per germline, CDR1 MNHEY and CDR2 SMNVEV (reference sequence). Only a few counts were recorded for this clonotype. The antigen remains undetermined. General study findings and limits: Per-million-T-cell TCR beta diversity fell roughly linearly with age.

A second PCR of roughly 6 to 12 cycles used a sample-barcoded 5' primer and a J-beta primer mix. Per sample, CDR3-containing paired-end reads numbered at least 2.5 million. From the 5' RACE reads, TCRdb called clonotypes with MiXCR, one entry per CDR3 protein. The sample lists fewer than 1.5 million distinct CDR3 sequences, approximately 40% seen once, with approximately 7.9% in the top ten. The sequenced sample consisted of blood. V and J are TRBV27 and TRBJ1-2, with D possibly matching TRBD1 (6 bases). The TCR was taken from a woman aged 18-29 years in good health. The CDR3 protein is CASSPQTGFANYGYTF. CDR3 bases: TGTGCCAGCAGTCCCCAAACAGGGTTCGCTAACTATGGCTACACCTTC.